This is a list of T cell receptor beta chains from one sample in a study of CD8+ T cells in alopecia areata. Clones were sequenced by immunoSEQ multiplex PCR, and TCRdb holds only the in-frame ones, with some missing. The sample comprises over 100,000 clones, more than 40% of which are singletons, and approximately 18% rests with the top ten. The starting material was CD8+ T cells sorted from blood, obtained at week 0. These TCRs come from a human donor with alopecia areata. CDR3s include the opening cysteine and the closing phenylalanine or tryptophan. Each record gives: J gene, clone size, V gene, D gene, CDR3 DNA, CDR3 protein. D genes are given only for firm matches. Part of the rows lack a size; the others show once, few, many or a class for expanded clones.

j_gene: TRBJ2-7
abundance: .
v_gene: TRBV13
d_gene: .
CDR3nt: TGTGCCAGCAGCGCCGCAGGGGCGAGCTCCTACGAGCAGTACTTC
CDR3aa: CASSAAGASSYEQYF

j_gene: TRBJ2-1
abundance: few
v_gene: TRBV11-2
d_gene: .
CDR3nt: TGTGCCAGCAGCCTCGGGGGGCGGCAATTCTTC
CDR3aa: CASSLGGRQFF

j_gene: TRBJ1-2
abundance: .
v_gene: TRBV5-1
d_gene: TRBD1
CDR3nt: TGCGCCAGCAGCTTGTCGGACAGGGGGCATGGCGACTATGGCTACACCTTC
CDR3aa: CASSLSDRGHGDYGYTF

j_gene: TRBJ1-1
abundance: once
v_gene: TRBV29-1
d_gene: .
CDR3nt: TGCAGCGTGATCGTGGAGGGGAGCACTGAAGCTTTCTTT
CDR3aa: CSVIVEGSTEAFF

j_gene: TRBJ1-5
abundance: .
v_gene: TRBV9
d_gene: TRBD1
CDR3nt: TGTGCCAGCAGCGCGGGGACAGGGGACGGTCAGCCCCAGCATTTT
CDR3aa: CASSAGTGDGQPQHF

j_gene: TRBJ2-2
abundance: .
v_gene: TRBV5-6
d_gene: .
CDR3nt: TGTGCCAGCAGCTTGGCCGGGGGGACAGACGTCACCGGGGAGCTGTTTTTT
CDR3aa: CASSLAGGTDVTGELFF

j_gene: TRBJ2-1
abundance: few
v_gene: TRBV6-4
d_gene: .
CDR3nt: TGTGCCAGCAGTGACTCTAGCGGCTCCTACAATGAGCAGTTCTTC
CDR3aa: CASSDSSGSYNEQFF

j_gene: TRBJ1-2
abundance: .
v_gene: TRBV28
d_gene: .
CDR3nt: TGTGCCAGCAGTTTAATGGGGGGCGAAATTGGCTACACCTTC
CDR3aa: CASSLMGGEIGYTF

j_gene: TRBJ2-2
abundance: .
v_gene: TRBV19
d_gene: TRBD1
CDR3nt: TGTGCCAGTAGTACCCGACAGGGTCCGAACACCGGGGAGCTGTTTTTT
CDR3aa: CASSTRQGPNTGELFF

j_gene: TRBJ2-3
abundance: .
v_gene: TRBV27
d_gene: .
CDR3nt: TGTGCCAGCAGTCCATATAGCGGTGGCACAGATACGCAGTATTTT
CDR3aa: CASSPYSGGTDTQYF

j_gene: TRBJ2-6
abundance: few
v_gene: TRBV5-1
d_gene: .
CDR3nt: TGCGCCAGCAGCTTGGCGCTCGTACGCTCTGGGGCCAACGTCCTGACTTTC
CDR3aa: CASSLALVRSGANVLTF

j_gene: TRBJ2-6
abundance: .
v_gene: TRBV27
d_gene: TRBD1
CDR3nt: TGTGCCAGCACAGCGGACAGGGAGGCGCGGGGGGCCAACGTCCTGACTTTC
CDR3aa: CASTADREARGANVLTF

j_gene: TRBJ2-5
abundance: .
v_gene: TRBV7-9
d_gene: .
CDR3nt: TGTGCCAGCAGCTTAGGCCCAGAAGAGACCCAGTACTTC
CDR3aa: CASSLGPEETQYF

j_gene: TRBJ2-5
abundance: .
v_gene: TRBV5-4
d_gene: TRBD2
CDR3nt: TGTGCCAGCAGCTTGGGACTAGCGGGGTCCGGGGCCCAGTACTTC
CDR3aa: CASSLGLAGSGAQYF

j_gene: TRBJ1-5
abundance: .
v_gene: TRBV27
d_gene: .
CDR3nt: TGTGCCAGCAGCCACAGGGATCGGGATCAGCCCCAGCATTTT
CDR3aa: CASSHRDRDQPQHF